This TCR beta chain came from a study of blood T cell repertoires in COVID-19. Germline V gene lookup returns CDR1 SEHNR and CDR2 FQNEAQ (reference sequence). V was trimmed by 5 bases and J by 0 bases, leaving 10 bases between them. CDR3 length equals 14 residues. Some clones are missing from TCRdb's copy, which holds only in-frame ones; the method was immunoSEQ multiplex PCR. Found here are fewer than 350,000 clones, 86% of them singletons; the top ten hold about 12%. The origin of this receptor is a woman in her 30s with COVID-19, enrolled during active disease. The chain has TRBV7-9 and TRBJ1-1, with D uncertain. The sequenced sample was peripheral blood. The CDR3 region has the DNA TGTGCCAGCAGCCCCGGGAGCATGAACACTGAAGCTTTCTTT. It specifies CASSPGSMNTEAFF.